Below are 15 T cell receptor beta chains sequenced from a single sample in a study of cytomegalovirus exposure and HLA in healthy donors. Use of 60 Vbeta and 13 Jbeta primers characterized the PCR. Using immunoSEQ multiplex PCR, the repertoire was profiled, and TCRdb retains in-frame clones only, with some absent. The sample has 35,000 to 55,000 clones; around 73% are singletons. Sequencing input: PBMCs. These TCRs come from a woman in her thirties in good health and CMV-seronegative.

This chain uses TRBV30 with TRBJ2-1; TRBD1 matches at 8 bases. V dropped 6 bases and J dropped 8; count of bases not matched to a gene: 9. CDR1 GTSNPN and CDR2 SVGIG come from the germline V gene (reference sequence). This CDR3 spans 13 amino acids. DNA of the CDR3: TGTGCCTGCCCGGGACAGGTTGTGGATGAGCAGTTCTTC. Encoded protein: CACPGQVVDEQFF. The full variable domain, with the rest looked up from reference TRBV30 and TRBJ2-1, is SQTIHQWPATLVQPVGSPLSLECTVEGTSNPNLYWYRQAAGRGLQLLFYSVGIGQISSEVPQNLSASRPQDRQFILSSKKLLLSDSGFYLCACPGQVVDEQFFGPGTRLTVL.

V and J are TRBV10-3 and TRBJ1-1; no definite D call. V was trimmed by 0 bases and J by 3 bases, leaving 14 bases between them. The CDR3 consists of 16 residues. Germline V gene sequence: CDR1 ENHRY, CDR2 SYGVKD. The CDR3, as DNA: TGTGCCATCAGTGAGTCGAGCCGTCTCCATCACACTGAAGCTTTCTTT. It is translated as CAISESSRLHHTEAFF.

The V and J genes are TRBV6-6 and TRBJ1-4; 9 bases agree with TRBD1. The CDR3 is 13 amino acids. After removal of 9 bases from V and 4 bases from J, the junction contained 3 bases not matched to a gene. Germline CDR1 reads MNHNY; CDR2 reads SVGAGI (reference sequence). DNA of the CDR3: TGTGCCAGTAAGACAGGGGGTAATGAAAAACTGTTTTTT. It is translated as CASKTGGNEKLFF.

V and J are TRBV7-9 and TRBJ2-3; weak D call: TRBD1 (5 bases). Trimming cost V 1 base and J 4 bases, with 12 bases left between them. The V gene's germline CDR1 is SEHNR and CDR2 FQNEAQ (reference sequence). The CDR3 is 15 residues long. CDR3 bases: TGTGCCAGCAGCTTAGGGACATGGACGTCAGATACGCAGTATTTT. Residues: CASSLGTWTSDTQYF.

The genes are TRBV30 and TRBJ2-2; D possibly corresponds to TRBD2 (5 bases). The germline V gene encodes CDR1 GTSNPN and CDR2 SVGIG (reference sequence). The V gene lost 0 bases and the J gene lost 6 bases, with 8 bases spanning the gap. This CDR3 spans 13 amino acids. The CDR3 DNA sequence: TGTGCCTGGAGTGTTCGAGCGGCCGGGGAGCTGTTTTTT. Protein product: CAWSVRAAGELFF.

V and J are TRBV28 and TRBJ1-2, with D unclear. Per germline, CDR1 MDHEN and CDR2 SYDVKM. Trimming left V 3 bases short and J 4 bases short, with 15 bases between. The length of the CDR3 is 15 residues. Written as DNA, the CDR3 is TGTGCCAGCAGTTTCTACTCTAGCCGGGGCTATGGCTACACCTTC. Its translation: CASSFYSSRGYGYTF.

This rearrangement joins TRBV30 to TRBJ2-5, with TRBD2 matching 7 bases. Germline CDR1 and CDR2: GTSNPN and SVGIG (reference sequence). The CDR3 consists of 14 residues. V lost 4 bases and J lost 7; bases outside the gene matches: 12. The CDR3 sequence is CAWTRLAIVGTQYF. CDR3 DNA: TGTGCCTGGACCCGACTAGCTATTGTAGGGACCCAGTACTTC.

The gene calls are TRBV7-2 and TRBJ1-1; the D gene is possibly TRBD1 (6 bases). Deletions cut 1 base from V and 0 bases from J, with 9 bases between. CDR3 length: 15 residues. The germline CDR1 and CDR2 sequences are SGHTA and FQGNSA. In nucleotides, the CDR3 is TGTGCCAGCAGCTTAGGGCGGGGGCTGAACACTGAAGCTTTCTTT. Amino acid sequence: CASSLGRGLNTEAFF.

The chain links TRBV19 to TRBJ2-7; D may be TRBD2 (5 bases). The V end was cut by 7 bases, the J end by 7 bases, with 17 bases between. This CDR3 contains 13 residues. Germline V lookup: CDR1 LNHDA, CDR2 SQIVND (reference sequence). The CDR3 bases are TGTGCCAGTACCACAGTCGAGGGTTTAGAGCAGTACTTC. It codes for CASTTVEGLEQYF.

This rearrangement joins TRBV6-1 to TRBJ1-2, with D possibly being TRBD1 (6 bases). V lost 8 bases and J 6 bases, leaving 22 bases between the germline ends. The CDR3 is 15 residues long. Germline V gene lookup returns CDR1 MNHNS and CDR2 SASEGT. The CDR3 loop is CASRPGTLGHHGYTF. For the CDR3, the DNA is TGTGCCAGCCGCCCCGGGACCCTGGGACACCATGGCTACACCTTC.

The V call is TRBV7-7, the J call TRBJ2-3; 9 bases agree with TRBD2. Looked up from germline, CDR1 is SSHAT and CDR2 is FNYEAQ (reference sequence). CDR3 length: 15 amino acids. Trimming cost V 4 bases and J 3 bases; bases outside gene matches: 5. The CDR3 region has the DNA TGTGCCAGCAGCTCCGGGACTAGCCGGACAGATACGCAGTATTTT. Amino acids: CASSSGTSRTDTQYF.

The chain uses TRBV19 and TRBJ2-7; 9 nucleotides agree with TRBD2. The CDR3 spans 14 residues. After removal of 6 bases from V and 1 base from J, the junction contained 4 bases not matched to a gene. CDR1 LNHDA and CDR2 SQIVND come from the germline V gene (reference sequence). The CDR3, as DNA: TGTGCCAGTAGCTCGACTAGCGGATCCTACGAGCAGTACTTC. It translates to CASSSTSGSYEQYF.

The chain employs TRBV30 and TRBJ1-5; maybe TRBD1 (5 bases). This CDR3 spans 13 amino acids. Germline CDR1 and CDR2: GTSNPN and SVGIG (reference sequence). V gave up 4 bases and J gave up 6 bases, with 13 bases separating them. DNA for the CDR3: TGTGCCTGGACACCCGGCGGGGGTCAGCCCCAGCATTTT. Protein: CAWTPGGGQPQHF.

The V gene is TRBV15, the J gene TRBJ2-1; D not resolved. The CDR3 length is 12 residues. CDR1 is LNHNV and CDR2 is YYDKDF in the germline V gene (reference sequence). Trimming removed 0 bases at V and 9 bases at J, with 6 bases between. CDR3 coding DNA: TGTGCCACCAGCAGAGACCTAGTTGAGCAGTTCTTC. Translation: CATSRDLVEQFF.

The V gene is TRBV30, the J gene TRBJ2-3; TRBD2 aligns across 14 bases. Germline V gene sequence: CDR1 GTSNPN, CDR2 SVGIG (reference sequence). The length of the CDR3 is 19 residues. With V trimmed by 0 bases and J by 3 bases, 11 bases remained unmatched. The CDR3 DNA reads as TGTGCCTGGAGTGTCGGACGGACTAGCGGGGGGCCCTTTACAGATACGCAGTATTTT. Its translation: CAWSVGRTSGGPFTDTQYF. The whole variable domain, filled in from reference TRBV30 and TRBJ2-3, reads SQTIHQWPATLVQPVGSPLSLECTVEGTSNPNLYWYRQAAGRGLQLLFYSVGIGQISSEVPQNLSASRPQDRQFILSSKKLLLSDSGFYLCAWSVGRTSGGPFTDTQYFGPGTRLTVL.